This T cell receptor (beta chain) was identified in a study of blood T cell repertoires in COVID-19. Study summary: Researchers got acute and convalescent COVID-19 samples from the United States, Italy and Spain. In each case, the material was cDNA or gDNA derived from T cells, B-cell-depleted T cells, or PBMCs.

Original data processing: How many nucleated cells were present was estimated from reference gene primer amplification. Here immunoSEQ multiplex PCR was the method, and the copy in TCRdb shows in-frame clones only, minus some. From that table come the V and J calls and clone size; the DNA was used to work out D and trimming. The table has 110,000 or so clones, about 86% seen once. The TCR originated in a man older than 75 with acute or convalescent COVID-19. Input material: peripheral blood.

The DNA of the CDR3 is TGTGCCAGCAGCCAGACAAGCCGCACAGGGGCGGCTTTCTTT. Its translation: CASSQTSRTGAAFF. This chain connects TRBV7-3 to TRBJ1-1, with 7 bases fitting TRBD1. This CDR3 is built from 14 residues. V lost 5 bases, J lost 11 bases, and 14 bases stayed unmatched. Germline V gives CDR1 SGHTA, CDR2 FQGTGA.